The 31 T cell receptor beta chains below all came from one sample that was sequenced in a study of CD8 T cells in Susac syndrome. RNA, at roughly 0.5 to 1 ug, was reverse transcribed with random hexamers. TCRdb called the immunoSEQ multiplex PCR reads again in MiXCR, with one record for every CDR3 protein. The sample yields about 400,000 distinct CDR3 sequences, approximately 89% seen once. The specimen was CD8+ T cells from PBMCs. These receptors all come from a human donor with multiple sclerosis.

This chain joins TRBV28 and TRBJ2-7; 7 bases fit TRBD1. This CDR3 has 14 amino acids. CDR1 is MDHEN, CDR2 SYDVKM, per germline. The V gene end was trimmed by 6 bases and the J gene end by 7 bases; junction bases not matched to a gene: 12. DNA for the CDR3: TGTGCCAGCAGCACGGGACAGAGCGTCGGGGAGCAGTACTTC. It codes for CASSTGQSVGEQYF.

The genes are TRBV11-2 and TRBJ2-3; tentative D call: TRBD2 (5 bases). Trimming stripped 2 bases from V and 6 bases from J, with 9 bases between. From germline, CDR1 is SGHAT and CDR2 FQNNGV. This CDR3 comprises 13 residues. The CDR3 sequence is CASSLFWEDTQYF. CDR3 DNA sequence: TGTGCCAGCAGCTTATTTTGGGAGGATACGCAGTATTTT.

The chain's CDR3 is CAWSPGNYGYTF. In nucleotides, the CDR3 is TGTGCCTGGAGTCCGGGGAACTATGGCTACACCTTC. The chain uses TRBV30 and TRBJ1-2, with D unclear. V dropped 2 bases and J dropped 2 bases, with 6 bases sitting between them. CDR3 length equals 12 residues. Germline-derived CDR1 and CDR2 are GTSNPN and SVGIG (reference sequence).

The genes are TRBV30 and TRBJ2-7; 8 bases are shared with TRBD2. CDR3 length: 14 amino acids. J gave up 0 bases and V 2 bases, and 3 bases lay outside the gene matches. In germline, CDR1 is GTSNPN, CDR2 SVGIG (reference sequence). Written as DNA, the CDR3 is TGTGCCTGGAGTTGGGCGGGGGGCTCCTACGAGCAGTACTTC. This translates into CAWSWAGGSYEQYF.

The chain uses TRBV5-4 and TRBJ2-3; D gene unclear. Germline V gives CDR1 SGHNT, CDR2 YYREEE (reference sequence). The germline V and J ends were trimmed by 2 bases and 3 bases, with 13 bases remaining between them. This CDR3 comprises 15 residues. The CDR3 reads CASSFEDPETDTQYF. The CDR3 bases are TGTGCCAGCAGCTTTGAGGATCCAGAAACAGATACGCAGTATTTT.

J is TRBJ1-1 and V is TRBV29-1; TRBD1 is a possible D gene (6 bases). Germline values: CDR1 SQVTM, CDR2 ANQGSEA. V lost 4 bases and J lost 1, with 10 bases in between. CDR3 size: 13 residues. In DNA, the CDR3 is TGCAGCGTTGTCCTGGGGGCGAACACTGAAGCTTTCTTT. Its translation: CSVVLGANTEAFF.

The J gene is TRBJ1-1, the V gene TRBV11-2; D may be TRBD1 (5 bases). This CDR3 spans 15 amino acids. The germline gives CDR1 SGHAT, CDR2 FQNNGV. V was trimmed by 6 bases and J by 2 bases, leaving 16 bases between them. The CDR3 region is CASSWWGKVNTEAFF. CDR3 sequence (DNA): TGTGCCAGCAGTTGGTGGGGGAAGGTAAACACTGAAGCTTTCTTT.

Here the CDR3 DNA reads TGTGCCAGCAGCCAATTCCTAGCGGGAGGCCTTACAGATACGCAGTATTTT. This encodes CASSQFLAGGLTDTQYF. V and J are TRBV4-2 and TRBJ2-3, with 11 bases aligning to TRBD2. V lost 2 bases, J lost 3 bases, and 7 bases stayed unmatched. Germline assignment: CDR1 LGHNA and CDR2 YNFKEQ. The CDR3 has 17 residues.

Only one count was recorded for this clonotype. CDR3: CASSDLTGMNTEAFF. The CDR3, as DNA: TGTGCCAGCAGCGATCTGACAGGGATGAACACTGAAGCTTTCTTT. The chain recombines TRBV5-4 with TRBJ1-1, with TRBD1 identical over 7 bases. CDR3 length: 15 residues. After removal of 4 bases from V and 0 bases from J, the junction contained 6 bases not matched to a gene. Germline assignment: CDR1 SGHNT and CDR2 YYREEE (reference sequence).

The V gene is TRBV12-3 or TRBV12-4, the J gene TRBJ2-1, with 8 bases that match TRBD2. This CDR3 has 16 amino acids. Trimming removed 2 bases from V and 4 bases from J; junction bases left unmatched: 7. The CDR3 DNA reads TGTGCCAGCAGTTTAAGCGGGAGTCCAAATTACAATGAGCAGTTCTTC. This encodes CASSLSGSPNYNEQFF.

The rearrangement joins TRBV27 to TRBJ2-1; 8 bases agree with TRBD1. Losses at the gene ends were 2 bases for V and 1 base for J; bases not matched to a gene: 1. The length of the CDR3 is 15 residues. Germline V gives CDR1 MNHEY, CDR2 SMNVEV (reference sequence). The CDR3 protein is CASSLQGASYNEQFF. The CDR3 DNA is TGTGCCAGCAGTTTACAGGGGGCATCCTACAATGAGCAGTTCTTC.

The chain links TRBV12-5 to TRBJ1-2; maybe TRBD1 (6 bases). Germline loops: CDR1 LGHNT, CDR2 FRNRAP. The ends were cut back, 5 bases at V and 4 bases at J, with 20 bases in the middle. The CDR3 sequence is 16 residues long. CDR3 DNA sequence: TGTGCTAGTGGTCCCGGAGCAGGCCAGGGGACCTATGGCTACACCTTC. It yields the protein CASGPGAGQGTYGYTF.

This clonotype has just one count. The chain uses TRBV11-3 and TRBJ2-3; 9 bases map to TRBD1. The CDR3 is made up of 16 amino acids. V gave up 5 bases and J gave up 6 bases; unmatched junction bases: 12. Germline lookup yields CDR1 SGHNT and CDR2 YENEEA. The CDR3 loop reads CASSPRQGGDFDTQYF. CDR3 nucleotides: TGTGCCAGCAGCCCTCGACAGGGGGGTGATTTCGATACGCAGTATTTT.

This sequence joins TRBV6-1 and TRBJ1-1; D not resolved. This CDR3 is built from 15 residues. Germline CDR1 reads MNHNS; CDR2 reads SASEGT. The V gene lost 1 base and the J gene lost 3 bases, with 12 bases spanning the gap. The CDR3 loop reads CASSEVGYGYTEAFF. The CDR3 DNA follows: TGTGCCAGCAGTGAAGTAGGTTACGGGTACACTGAAGCTTTCTTT.

The rearrangement links TRBV25-1 to TRBJ1-2; D is undetermined. This CDR3 comprises 13 residues. V gave up 0 bases and J gave up 8 bases, with 10 bases separating them. Germline lookup yields CDR1 MGHDK and CDR2 SYGVNS. Here the CDR3 reads CASSEYFVEGYTF. For the CDR3, the DNA is TGTGCCAGCAGTGAATATTTTGTCGAGGGCTACACCTTC.

The rearrangement uses TRBV12-5 and TRBJ1-1, with 9 bases matching TRBD1. Germline trimming cut 6 bases from V and 4 bases from J; bases unmatched to any gene: 6. Germline V gives CDR1 LGHNT, CDR2 FRNRAP. The CDR3 totals 14 residues. The CDR3 here is CASGDGTGITEAFF. CDR3 bases: TGTGCTAGTGGGGACGGGACAGGGATCACTGAAGCTTTCTTT.

The chain links TRBV7-9 to TRBJ2-7, with D unclear. CDR1 and CDR2 (germline): SEHNR, FQNEAQ (reference sequence). CDR3 length equals 13 residues. Trimming took off 5 bases at V and 7 bases at J, with 15 bases between the two ends. The CDR3 DNA reads as TGTGCCAGCAGCCCCGGGTCCCATGTGGAGCAGTACTTC. The encoded protein is CASSPGSHVEQYF.

The rearrangement joins TRBV28 to TRBJ1-5; weak D call: TRBD1 (5 bases). V was trimmed by 6 bases and J by 0 bases, leaving 12 bases between them. Germline V gene data show CDR1 as MDHEN and CDR2 as SYDVKM. The CDR3 length is 15 residues. CDR3 residues: CASRPDSYSNQPQHF. The CDR3 region has the DNA TGTGCCAGCAGACCAGACAGCTATAGCAATCAGCCCCAGCATTTT.

This rearrangement joins TRBV27 to TRBJ1-1; D not resolved. CDR1 and CDR2 from the germline V gene are MNHEY and SMNVEV (reference sequence). V was shortened by 3 bases and J by 1 base, with 9 bases between the two germline ends. The CDR3 totals 14 residues. As DNA, the CDR3 is TGTGCCAGCAGTTTCCGAGGGAAGAACACTGAAGCTTTCTTT. The encoded protein is CASSFRGKNTEAFF.

This clonotype appeared once. The genes are TRBV11-2 and TRBJ2-7; a weak D match, TRBD1 (5 bases). The germline V and J ends were trimmed by 0 bases and 2 bases, with 11 bases remaining between them. Per germline, CDR1 SGHAT and CDR2 FQNNGV. CDR3 length: 15 amino acids. CDR3 DNA sequence: TGTGCCAGCAGCTTAGAGGGGCAGGCCACCTACGAGCAGTACTTC. Translating gives CASSLEGQATYEQYF.

This clonotype was counted once. The chain employs TRBV12-3 or TRBV12-4 and TRBJ2-3; D call uncertain. V lost 6 bases and J 2 bases, leaving 15 bases between the germline ends. The CDR3 extends over 15 amino acids. CDR3 region: CASSPADRTTDTQYF. The CDR3 region has the DNA TGTGCCAGCAGCCCCGCGGACCGTACCACAGATACGCAGTATTTT.

The chain joins TRBV7-9 to TRBJ2-7, with 9 bases aligning to TRBD2. The CDR3 sequence is 14 residues long. The V gene end was trimmed by 5 bases and the J gene end by 2 bases; junction bases not matched to a gene: 4. Germline-derived CDR1 and CDR2 are SEHNR and FQNEAQ (reference sequence). CDR3 nucleotides: TGTGCCAGCAGCCCCCCTAGCGGGACCTACGAGCAGTACTTC. Amino acid sequence: CASSPPSGTYEQYF.

J is TRBJ2-2 and V is TRBV5-1, with 13 bases lining up with TRBD2. This CDR3 has 17 amino acids. From germline, CDR1 is SGHRS and CDR2 YFSETQ. J lost 5 bases, V lost 2 bases, and 6 bases had no gene match. CDR3 coding DNA: TGCGCCAGCAGCTTAATTTCGGGACTAGCGGGAACCGGGGAGCTGTTTTTT. This gives the protein CASSLISGLAGTGELFF.

This clonotype was observed once. V and J are TRBV12-3 or TRBV12-4 and TRBJ2-5, with 7 positions matching TRBD2. The ends lost 6 bases at V and 1 base at J; junction bases unmatched: 8. The CDR3 is 15 amino acids. CDR3 protein: CASRELAAPQETQYF. The CDR3 bases are TGTGCCAGCAGAGAGCTAGCGGCCCCCCAAGAGACCCAGTACTTC.

The chain joins TRBV2 to TRBJ2-7, with unresolved D. The CDR3 consists of 12 residues. The V end lost 10 bases, the J end lost 2 bases, and 12 bases lay between the germline ends. Per the germline V gene, CDR1 is SNHLY and CDR2 is FYNNEI. The CDR3 sequence is CATQYIPYEQYF. The CDR3 bases are TGTGCCACCCAATACATCCCCTACGAGCAGTACTTC.

CDR3 DNA sequence: TGTGCCAGCAGCTGGGGACTAGCGGGGGGGACCAAACCCTACGAGCAGTACTTC. This encodes CASSWGLAGGTKPYEQYF. The chain recombines TRBV7-9 with TRBJ2-7; 16 nucleotides line up with TRBD2. J gave up 2 bases and V 4 bases, and 8 bases lay outside the gene matches. Germline V CDR1 and CDR2: SEHNR, FQNEAQ (reference sequence). This CDR3 is 18 amino acids long. Drawing the rest from reference TRBV7-9 and TRBJ2-7, the complete variable domain is DTGVSQNPRHKITKRGQNVTFRCDPISEHNRLYWYRQTLGQGPEFLTYFQNEAQLEKSRLLSDRFSAERPKGSFSTLEIQRTEQGDSAMYLCASSWGLAGGTKPYEQYFGPGTRLTVT.

This clonotype was observed once. The V gene is TRBV7-8, the J gene TRBJ2-3; the D gene is possibly TRBD1 (6 bases). The CDR3 length is 14 residues. The V and J ends lost 5 bases and 5 bases respectively, with 14 bases between them. Germline V gene lookup returns CDR1 SGHVS and CDR2 FQNEAQ. The CDR3 nucleotides read TGTGCCAGCAGCCAATTTGTAGGGGGAGATACGCAGTATTTT. Protein sequence: CASSQFVGGDTQYF.

This clonotype was counted between two and nine times. The chain carries TRBV6-5 and TRBJ2-7; 7 bases are shared with TRBD1. V trimming: 5 bases; J trimming: 6 bases; junction bases outside the gene matches: 10. The CDR3 has 14 residues. From germline, CDR1 is MNHEY and CDR2 SVGAGI. CDR3 coding DNA: TGTGCCAGCAGTCCGAACGACAGGGCATCCGAGCAGTACTTC. This translates into CASSPNDRASEQYF.

CDR3 in amino acids: CASSLGDSEGNTEAFF. CDR3 bases: TGTGCCAGCAGCTTAGGTGACAGTGAGGGGAACACTGAAGCTTTCTTT. V usage is TRBV7-6 and J usage is TRBJ1-1; possibly TRBD1 for D (5 bases). V was trimmed by 1 base and J by 1 base, leaving 13 bases between them. The germline V gene encodes CDR1 SGHVS and CDR2 FNYEAQ. The CDR3 loop spans 16 amino acids. Together with reference TRBV7-6 and TRBJ1-1, the CDR3 gives the full variable domain: GAGVSQSPRYKVTKRGQDVALRCDPISGHVSLYWYRQALGQGPEFLTYFNYEAQQDKSGLPNDRFSAERPEGSISTLTIQRTEQRDSAMYRCASSLGDSEGNTEAFFGQGTRLTVV.

As for this clonotype: Germline and junction disagree at one end, which may indicate a read error. The chain recombines TRBV10-3 with TRBJ2-7; D unclear. Germline V gene lookup returns CDR1 ENHRY and CDR2 SYGVKD. This CDR3 has 15 residues. Written as DNA, the CDR3 is TGTGCCATCAGTGAGCCCGCGGACCGTCGCTACGAGCGGTACTTC. This encodes CAISEPADRRYERYF.

The CDR3, as DNA: TGTGCCATCAGTGGTTGGGACAGGGATAATTCACCCCTCCACTTT. This encodes CAISGWDRDNSPLHF. J is TRBJ1-6 and V is TRBV10-3, with 9 bases identical to TRBD1. V shed 4 bases, J shed 5 bases, and the junction held 3 bases outside the gene matches. Per the germline V gene, CDR1 is ENHRY and CDR2 is SYGVKD. The CDR3 extends over 15 amino acids.